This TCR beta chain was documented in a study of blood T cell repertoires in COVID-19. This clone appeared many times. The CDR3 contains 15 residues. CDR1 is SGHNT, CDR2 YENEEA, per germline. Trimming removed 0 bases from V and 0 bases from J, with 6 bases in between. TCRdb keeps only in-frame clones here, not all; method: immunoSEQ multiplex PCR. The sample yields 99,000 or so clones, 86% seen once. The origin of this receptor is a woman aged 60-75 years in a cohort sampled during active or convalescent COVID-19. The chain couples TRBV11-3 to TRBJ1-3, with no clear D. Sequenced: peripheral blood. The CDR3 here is CASSLEHGSGNTIYF. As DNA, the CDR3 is TGTGCCAGCAGCTTAGAGCACGGCTCTGGAAACACCATATATTTT.